One sample yielded the 23 T cell receptor beta chains listed below, sequenced in a study of vaccination and CD4 T cells after COVID-19. Their specific antigens are unknown. The study sequenced cultured CD4+ T cell DNA using the Oncomine TCR Beta short-read assay. TCRdb used MiXCR to reprocess the PCR reads, holding one entry per CDR3 protein. The repertoire holds around 12,000 distinct CDR3 sequences, about 74% seen once, with around 7.8% in the top ten. Treatment of the sample: roughly 11-day PBMC culture with coronavirus spike peptide pools or control peptides (ViraFEST assay). The sample consisted of CD4+ T cells from blood, cultured in vitro, taken after SARS-CoV-2 vaccination. Receptor source: a human donor who received a COVID-19 vaccine.

This chain connects TRBV2 to TRBJ1-2; D uncertain. The CDR3 runs to 13 residues. Looked up from germline, CDR1 is SNHLY and CDR2 is FYNNEI. Trimming stripped 0 bases from V and 4 bases from J, with 6 bases between. This CDR3 is CASSEAVTYGYTF. CDR3 in DNA: TGTGCCAGCAGTGAAGCAGTGACCTATGGCTACACCTTC.

The V gene is TRBV11-3, the J gene TRBJ1-1, with 7 bases aligning to TRBD1. Germline lookup yields CDR1 SGHNT and CDR2 YENEEA. The CDR3 consists of 14 residues. V gave up 1 base and J gave up 5 bases; unmatched junction bases: 4. CDR3 DNA sequence: TGTGCCAGCAGCTTAGTTGGCAGGGGGACTGAAGCTTTCTTT. This translates into CASSLVGRGTEAFF.

The rearrangement uses TRBV27 and TRBJ2-3; 9 positions match TRBD2. The CDR3 has 20 residues. The germline gives CDR1 MNHEY, CDR2 SMNVEV (reference sequence). After removal of 3 bases from V and 1 base from J, the junction contained 17 bases not matched to a gene. This CDR3 reads CASSFLGIAGAAAGTDTQYF. CDR3 bases: TGTGCCAGCAGTTTCCTCGGTATAGCGGGGGCCGCCGCGGGCACAGATACGCAGTATTTT.

The chain is built from TRBV27 and TRBJ1-3; no reliable D call. CDR3 length: 13 residues. Between the trimmed V and J ends, which lost 5 bases and 0 bases, there was a span of 5 bases. The germline V gene has CDR1 MNHEY and CDR2 SMNVEV (reference sequence). Here the CDR3 reads CASSPLSGNTIYF. Written as DNA, the CDR3 is TGTGCCAGCAGTCCCCTCTCTGGAAACACCATATATTTT.

The DNA for the CDR3 is TGTGCCAGCAGTGAAGCGCAGTCCGACGCTTTCTTT. It codes for CASSEAQSDAFF. This sequence joins TRBV2 and TRBJ1-1; no reliable D call. V was pared by 0 bases and J by 11 bases, with 10 bases between. This CDR3 contains 12 residues. CDR1 SNHLY and CDR2 FYNNEI come from the germline V gene.

The rearrangement links TRBV19 to TRBJ1-6; D is unclear. The V end was cut by 6 bases, the J end by 7 bases, with 7 bases between. The germline V gene encodes CDR1 LNHDA and CDR2 SQIVND (reference sequence). This CDR3 region has 12 residues. The CDR3 protein is CASSRLNSPLHF. As DNA, the CDR3 is TGTGCCAGTAGCAGGTTAAATTCACCCCTCCACTTT.

This clonotype occurred once. This chain links TRBV24-1 with TRBJ1-1, with no clear D. CDR1 is KGHDR and CDR2 is SFDVKD in the germline V gene. The CDR3 is 14 amino acids. V dropped 7 bases and J dropped 2 bases, with 13 bases sitting between them. The CDR3 protein is CATRAEFPNTEAFF. The CDR3 coding sequence is TGTGCCACCAGGGCAGAGTTCCCAAACACTGAAGCTTTCTTT.

The V and J genes are TRBV19 and TRBJ1-3; D may be TRBD1 (6 bases). CDR3 size: 14 residues. Trimming removed 7 bases at V and 4 bases at J, with 14 bases between. CDR1 and CDR2 (germline): LNHDA, SQIVND (reference sequence). CDR3 loop: CASNPRGFGNTIYF. Here the CDR3 DNA reads TGTGCCAGTAACCCGAGGGGGTTCGGAAACACCATATATTTT.

The chain uses TRBV7-8 and TRBJ1-5; tentative D call: TRBD1 (6 bases). This CDR3 is 17 amino acids long. CDR1 and CDR2 (germline): SGHVS, FQNEAQ. Trimming shortened V by 1 base and J by 2 bases, and 15 bases separated the two germline ends. CDR3 loop: CASSLDSTGWGNQPQHF. The DNA for the CDR3 is TGTGCCAGCAGCTTAGATAGTACAGGGTGGGGCAATCAGCCCCAGCATTTT.

The chain is built from TRBV2 and TRBJ2-5; D possibly matches TRBD1 or TRBD2 (5 bases each). CDR3 length equals 12 residues. The ends were cut back, 3 bases at V and 5 bases at J, with 7 bases in the middle. Germline CDR1 and CDR2: SNHLY and FYNNEI. This chain's CDR3 is CASSDEGETQYF. DNA for the CDR3: TGTGCCAGCAGTGATGAGGGGGAGACCCAGTACTTC.

This clonotype was found a few times. The V gene is TRBV10-3, the J gene TRBJ1-2; tentative D call: TRBD1 (5 bases). Per germline, CDR1 ENHRY and CDR2 SYGVKD. This CDR3 region has 16 residues. Trimming took off 4 bases at V and 5 bases at J, with 20 bases between the two ends. The CDR3: CAISVSREPSEYGYTF. The CDR3 coding sequence is TGTGCCATCAGTGTGTCCAGGGAGCCGTCAGAATATGGCTACACCTTC.

The chain has TRBV6-5 and TRBJ1-3, with 8 bases that match TRBD1. CDR1 and CDR2 (germline): MNHEY, SVGAGI. This CDR3 has 15 residues. Losses at the gene ends were 4 bases for V and 4 bases for J; bases not matched to a gene: 6. CDR3 nucleotides: TGTGCCAGCAGTTTAGGGGCAGGGGGCGGAAACACCATATATTTT. Translation: CASSLGAGGGNTIYF.

V is TRBV25-1 and J is TRBJ1-2; D ambiguous. Per germline, CDR1 MGHDK and CDR2 SYGVNS. V was clipped by 2 bases and J by 1 base, with 5 bases between them. The CDR3 spans 13 residues. CDR3 nucleotides: TGTGCCAGCAGTGAACCGGTTAACTATGGCTACACCTTC. Protein: CASSEPVNYGYTF.

The gene calls are TRBV19 and TRBJ1-4; D remains unclear. CDR1 and CDR2 from the germline V gene are LNHDA and SQIVND (reference sequence). The CDR3 runs to 16 residues. V was cut by 4 bases and J by 1 base, with 13 bases left in between. CDR3 protein: CASSNGVLGTNEKLFF. The CDR3 DNA reads TGTGCCAGTAGTAATGGGGTTTTGGGAACTAATGAAAAACTGTTTTTT.

This clonotype appeared once. J is TRBJ1-6 and V is TRBV20-1; 7 nucleotides line up with TRBD1. Germline values: CDR1 DFQATT, CDR2 SNEGSKA (reference sequence). Trimming took 3 bases from V and 6 from J; bases not matched to a gene: 5. This CDR3 is 14 amino acids long. The CDR3 spells CSASGQATNSPLHF. The CDR3 DNA follows: TGCAGTGCTAGCGGACAGGCGACTAATTCACCCCTCCACTTT.

In its sample, this clonotype was seen a few times. The genes are TRBV2 and TRBJ1-2; 9 positions agree with TRBD1. CDR1 is SNHLY and CDR2 is FYNNEI in the germline V gene. The V and J ends lost 3 bases and 2 bases, in that order; junction bases with no gene match: 4. The CDR3 length is 15 residues. For the CDR3, the DNA is TGTGCCAGCAGTGATCTTGGGACAGGGAACTATGGCTACACCTTC. As protein: CASSDLGTGNYGYTF.

This clonotype was observed a handful of times. The chain is built from TRBV7-9 and TRBJ1-1, with TRBD1 as a possible D gene (5 bases). V lost 6 bases to trimming and J lost 1 base, with 9 bases between them. Germline-derived CDR1 and CDR2 are SEHNR and FQNEAQ (reference sequence). This CDR3 is 13 amino acids long. The DNA for the CDR3 is TGTGCCAGCAGGCTAGGACAGAACACTGAAGCTTTCTTT. It is translated as CASRLGQNTEAFF.

In its sample, this clonotype was seen a few times. The gene calls are TRBV20-1 and TRBJ2-3; 13 positions agree with TRBD2. There are 15 residues in the CDR3. The V segment lost 5 bases and the J segment 6 bases; nucleotides outside the gene matches: 8. Germline CDR1 and CDR2: DFQATT and SNEGSKA (reference sequence). Written as DNA, the CDR3 is TGCAGTGCTGCCAGACTAGCGGGGGGTCCGGATACGCAGTATTTT. This gives the protein CSAARLAGGPDTQYF.

The sample holds a few counts of this clonotype. V usage is TRBV19 and J usage is TRBJ1-1; unclear D gene. Trimming left V 7 bases short and J 5 bases short, with 8 bases between. Germline assignment: CDR1 LNHDA and CDR2 SQIVND (reference sequence). CDR3 length: 11 residues. This CDR3 is CASNRGTEAFF. CDR3 nucleotide sequence: TGTGCCAGTAACCGGGGAACTGAAGCTTTCTTT.

The chain carries TRBV7-9 and TRBJ2-3, with 10 positions matching TRBD1. The CDR3 spans 16 residues. Germline V gene sequence: CDR1 SEHNR, CDR2 FQNEAQ (reference sequence). Losses at the gene ends were 0 bases for V and 4 bases for J; bases not matched to a gene: 4. CDR3 nucleotide sequence: TGTGCCAGCAGCTTAGCTCGACAGGGGGCAGCAGATACGCAGTATTTT. This encodes CASSLARQGAADTQYF.

On this clonotype: A much larger clone differs from this one at a single base, so this may be a read error. The chain has TRBV20-1 and TRBJ2-5; perhaps TRBD2 as D (5 bases). The CDR3 extends over 13 amino acids. Germline V gives CDR1 DFQATT, CDR2 SNEGSKA (reference sequence). CDR3 in DNA: TGCAGTACTAGTGTGGTAATACAAGAGACCCAGTACTTC. Translation: CSTSVVIQETQYF.

V usage is TRBV20-1 and J usage is TRBJ2-3, with D perhaps given as TRBD1 or TRBD2 (7 bases each). This CDR3 has 15 amino acids. Germline V CDR1 and CDR2: DFQATT, SNEGSKA (reference sequence). V was shortened by 6 bases and J by 1 base, with 17 bases between the two germline ends. CDR3 nucleotide sequence: TGCAGTGCCCCAGGGGGGGCCTATGGCACAGATACGCAGTATTTT. Translation gives CSAPGGAYGTDTQYF.

This chain connects TRBV12-5 to TRBJ1-6; possibly TRBD1 for D (6 bases). Trimming cost V 7 bases and J 9 bases, with 16 bases left between them. The germline V gene encodes CDR1 LGHNT and CDR2 FRNRAP. The CDR3 runs to 14 residues. For the CDR3, the DNA is TGTGCTAGTGCCCCCCCAGGGGCAGGTTCACCCCTCCACTTT. It is translated as CASAPPGAGSPLHF.